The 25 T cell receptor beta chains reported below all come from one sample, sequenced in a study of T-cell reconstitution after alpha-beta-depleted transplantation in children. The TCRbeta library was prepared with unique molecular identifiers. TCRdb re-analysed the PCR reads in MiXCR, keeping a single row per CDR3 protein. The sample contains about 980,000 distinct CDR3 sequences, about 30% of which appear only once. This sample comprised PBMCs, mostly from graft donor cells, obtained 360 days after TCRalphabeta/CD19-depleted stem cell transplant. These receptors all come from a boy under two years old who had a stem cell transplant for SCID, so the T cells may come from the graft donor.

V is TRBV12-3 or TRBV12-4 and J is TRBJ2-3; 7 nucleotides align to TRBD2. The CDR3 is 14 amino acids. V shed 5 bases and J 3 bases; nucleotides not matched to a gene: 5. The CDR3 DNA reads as TGTGCCAGCAGTAGGACTAGGAGGACAGATACGCAGTATTTT. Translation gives CASSRTRRTDTQYF.

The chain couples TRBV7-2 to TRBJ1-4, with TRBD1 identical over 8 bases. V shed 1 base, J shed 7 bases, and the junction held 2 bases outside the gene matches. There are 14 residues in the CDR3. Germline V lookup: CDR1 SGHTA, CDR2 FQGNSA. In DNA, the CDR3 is TGTGCCAGCAGCTTAGTTGGGACAGGTGAAAAACTGTTTTTT. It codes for CASSLVGTGEKLFF.

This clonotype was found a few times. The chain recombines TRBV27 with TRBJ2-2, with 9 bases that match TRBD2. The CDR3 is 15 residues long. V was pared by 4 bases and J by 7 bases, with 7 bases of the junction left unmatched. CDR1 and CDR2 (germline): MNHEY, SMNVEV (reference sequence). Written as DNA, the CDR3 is TGTGCCAGCAGTTCCGGCGGGGGGGTCTTCGGGGAGCTGTTTTTT. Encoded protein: CASSSGGGVFGELFF.

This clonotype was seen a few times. The CDR3 nucleotides are TGCGCCAGCAGCTTCGTCCTTGGAGGGCCGGACTACAATGAGCAGTTCTTC. Translated, it gives CASSFVLGGPDYNEQFF. This chain connects TRBV5-1 to TRBJ2-1; perhaps TRBD2 as D (6 bases). This CDR3 is built from 17 residues. Per germline, CDR1 SGHRS and CDR2 YFSETQ. With 2 bases removed from V and 3 bases from J, the gap between germline ends came to 18 bases.

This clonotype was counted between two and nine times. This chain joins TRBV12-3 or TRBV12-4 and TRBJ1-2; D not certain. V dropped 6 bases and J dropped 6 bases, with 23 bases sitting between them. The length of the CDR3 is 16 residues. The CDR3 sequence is CASSPWTPTNLDGYTF. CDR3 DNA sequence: TGTGCCAGCAGCCCCTGGACCCCCACAAATCTGGATGGCTACACCTTC.

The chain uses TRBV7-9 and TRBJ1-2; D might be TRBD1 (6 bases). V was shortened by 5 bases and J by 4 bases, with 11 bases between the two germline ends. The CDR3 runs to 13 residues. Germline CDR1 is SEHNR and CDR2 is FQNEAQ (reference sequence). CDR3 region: CASSPDSFYGYTF. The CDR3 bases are TGTGCCAGCAGCCCGGACAGCTTCTATGGCTACACCTTC.

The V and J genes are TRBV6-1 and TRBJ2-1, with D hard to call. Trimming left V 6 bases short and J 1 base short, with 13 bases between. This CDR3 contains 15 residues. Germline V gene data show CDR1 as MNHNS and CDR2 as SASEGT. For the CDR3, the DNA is TGTGCCAGCAGCCCCGGGCTGTTATCCTACAATGAGCAGTTCTTC. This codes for CASSPGLLSYNEQFF.

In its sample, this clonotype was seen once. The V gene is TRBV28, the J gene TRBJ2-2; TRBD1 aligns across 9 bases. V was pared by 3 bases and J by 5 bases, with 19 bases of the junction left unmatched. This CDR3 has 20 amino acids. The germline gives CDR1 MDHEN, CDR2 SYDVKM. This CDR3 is CASSFRNPRTGALDTGELFF. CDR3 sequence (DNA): TGTGCCAGCAGTTTCCGCAATCCCCGGACAGGGGCCCTTGATACCGGGGAGCTGTTTTTT.

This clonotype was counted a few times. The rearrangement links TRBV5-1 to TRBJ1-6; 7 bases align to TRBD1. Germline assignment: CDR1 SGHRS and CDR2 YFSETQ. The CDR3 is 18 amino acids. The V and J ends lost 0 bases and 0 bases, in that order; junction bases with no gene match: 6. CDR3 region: CASSLAPGGSSYNSPLHF. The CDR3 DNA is TGCGCCAGCAGCTTGGCCCCAGGGGGAAGCTCCTATAATTCACCCCTCCACTTT.

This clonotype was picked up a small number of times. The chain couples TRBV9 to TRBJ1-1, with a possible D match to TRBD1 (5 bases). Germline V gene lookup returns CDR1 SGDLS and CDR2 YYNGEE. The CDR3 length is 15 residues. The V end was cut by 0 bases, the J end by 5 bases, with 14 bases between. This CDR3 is CASSVALGEETEAFF. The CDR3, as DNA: TGTGCCAGCAGCGTAGCTTTGGGGGAGGAAACTGAAGCTTTCTTT.

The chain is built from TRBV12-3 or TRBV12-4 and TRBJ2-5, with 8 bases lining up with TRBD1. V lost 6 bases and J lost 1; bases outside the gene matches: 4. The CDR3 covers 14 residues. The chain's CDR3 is CASSRGQVQETQYF. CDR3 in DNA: TGTGCCAGCAGCCGGGGACAGGTCCAAGAGACCCAGTACTTC.

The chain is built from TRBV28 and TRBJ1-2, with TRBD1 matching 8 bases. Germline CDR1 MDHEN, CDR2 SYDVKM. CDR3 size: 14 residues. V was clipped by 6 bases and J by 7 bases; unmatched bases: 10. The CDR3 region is CASRGDRSGRGYTF. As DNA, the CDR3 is TGTGCCAGCAGAGGGGACAGGTCGGGCCGTGGCTACACCTTC.

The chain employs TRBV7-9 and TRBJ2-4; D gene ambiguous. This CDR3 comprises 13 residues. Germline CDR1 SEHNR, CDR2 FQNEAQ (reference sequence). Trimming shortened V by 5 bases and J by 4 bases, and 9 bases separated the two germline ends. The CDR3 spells CASSPYKKNIQYF. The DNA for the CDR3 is TGTGCCAGCAGCCCATACAAGAAAAACATTCAGTACTTC.

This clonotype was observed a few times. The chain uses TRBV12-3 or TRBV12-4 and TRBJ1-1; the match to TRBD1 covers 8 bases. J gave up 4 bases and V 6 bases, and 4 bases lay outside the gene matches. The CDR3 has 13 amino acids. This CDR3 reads CASSQDRATEAFF. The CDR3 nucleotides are TGTGCCAGCAGCCAGGACAGGGCCACTGAAGCTTTCTTT.

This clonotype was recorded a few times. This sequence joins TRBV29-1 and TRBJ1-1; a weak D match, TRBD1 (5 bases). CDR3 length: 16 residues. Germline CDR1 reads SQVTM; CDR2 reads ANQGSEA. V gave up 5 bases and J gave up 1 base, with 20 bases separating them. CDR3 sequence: CSVNIRGGNKNTEAFF. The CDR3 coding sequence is TGCAGCGTTAACATTCGGGGCGGAAACAAGAACACTGAAGCTTTCTTT.

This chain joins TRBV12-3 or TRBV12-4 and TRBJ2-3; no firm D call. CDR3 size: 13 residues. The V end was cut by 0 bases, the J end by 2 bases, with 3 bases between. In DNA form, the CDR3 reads TGTGCCAGCAGTTTAGCGTACACAGATACGCAGTATTTT. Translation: CASSLAYTDTQYF.

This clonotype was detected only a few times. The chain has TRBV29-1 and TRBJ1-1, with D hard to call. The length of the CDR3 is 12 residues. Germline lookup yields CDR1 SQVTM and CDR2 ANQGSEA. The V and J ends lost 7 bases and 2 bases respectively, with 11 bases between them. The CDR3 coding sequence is TGCAGCGGCTTAGGGAGAAACACTGAAGCTTTCTTT. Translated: CSGLGRNTEAFF.

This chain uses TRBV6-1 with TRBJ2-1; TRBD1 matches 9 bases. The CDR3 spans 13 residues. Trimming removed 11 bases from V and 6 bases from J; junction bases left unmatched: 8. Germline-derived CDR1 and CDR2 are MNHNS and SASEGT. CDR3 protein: CAATPDRGNEQFF. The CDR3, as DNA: TGTGCCGCCACCCCGGACAGGGGCAATGAGCAGTTCTTC.

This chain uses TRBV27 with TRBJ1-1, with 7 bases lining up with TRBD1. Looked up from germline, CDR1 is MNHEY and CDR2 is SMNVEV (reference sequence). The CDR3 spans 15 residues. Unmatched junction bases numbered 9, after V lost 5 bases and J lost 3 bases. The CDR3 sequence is CASSVSGTAYTEAFF. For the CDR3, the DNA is TGTGCCAGCAGTGTCTCCGGGACAGCTTACACTGAAGCTTTCTTT.

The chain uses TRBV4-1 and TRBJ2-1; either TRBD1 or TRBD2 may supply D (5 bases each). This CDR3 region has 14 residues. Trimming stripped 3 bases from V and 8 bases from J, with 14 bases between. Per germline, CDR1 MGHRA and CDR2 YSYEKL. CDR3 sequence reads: CASSQGVQVYEQFF. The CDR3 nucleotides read TGCGCCAGCAGCCAGGGGGTCCAGGTCTATGAGCAGTTCTTC.

CDR3 nucleotides: TGCAGTGCTAGAGCCACTCGGACAGGGGATAAAAACATTCAGTACTTC. Translating gives CSARATRTGDKNIQYF. The chain combines TRBV20-1 with TRBJ2-4; 9 bases match TRBD1. The trim removed 1 base at V and 4 bases at J, leaving 8 bases unmatched. The CDR3 extends over 16 amino acids. The germline V gene encodes CDR1 DFQATT and CDR2 SNEGSKA (reference sequence).

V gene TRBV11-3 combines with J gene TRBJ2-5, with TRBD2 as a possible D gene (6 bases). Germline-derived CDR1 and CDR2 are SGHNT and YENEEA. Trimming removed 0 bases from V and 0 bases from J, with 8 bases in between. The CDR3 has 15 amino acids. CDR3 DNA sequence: TGTGCCAGCAGCTTAGATGCGGGACACCAAGAGACCCAGTACTTC. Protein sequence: CASSLDAGHQETQYF.

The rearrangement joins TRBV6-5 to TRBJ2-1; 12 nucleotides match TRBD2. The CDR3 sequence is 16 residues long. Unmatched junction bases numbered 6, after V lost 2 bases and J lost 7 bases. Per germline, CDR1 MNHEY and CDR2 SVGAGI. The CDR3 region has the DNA TGTGCCAGCAGTTACCAACTAGCGGGGGGTAAGAATGAGCAGTTCTTC. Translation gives CASSYQLAGGKNEQFF.

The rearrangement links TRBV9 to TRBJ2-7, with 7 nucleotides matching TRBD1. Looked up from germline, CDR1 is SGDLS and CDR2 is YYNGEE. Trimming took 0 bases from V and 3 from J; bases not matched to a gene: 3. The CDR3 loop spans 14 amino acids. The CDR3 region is CASSVAQGDYEQYF. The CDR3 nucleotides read TGTGCCAGCAGCGTAGCTCAGGGGGACTACGAGCAGTACTTC.

CDR3 region: CASSSRQGINYGYTF. The CDR3 bases are TGTGCCAGCAGCTCGAGACAGGGTATTAACTATGGCTACACCTTC. V is TRBV7-2 and J is TRBJ1-2; 7 nucleotides match TRBD1. The V segment lost 4 bases and the J segment 1 base; nucleotides outside the gene matches: 6. This CDR3 comprises 15 residues. Germline V CDR1 and CDR2: SGHTA, FQGNSA.